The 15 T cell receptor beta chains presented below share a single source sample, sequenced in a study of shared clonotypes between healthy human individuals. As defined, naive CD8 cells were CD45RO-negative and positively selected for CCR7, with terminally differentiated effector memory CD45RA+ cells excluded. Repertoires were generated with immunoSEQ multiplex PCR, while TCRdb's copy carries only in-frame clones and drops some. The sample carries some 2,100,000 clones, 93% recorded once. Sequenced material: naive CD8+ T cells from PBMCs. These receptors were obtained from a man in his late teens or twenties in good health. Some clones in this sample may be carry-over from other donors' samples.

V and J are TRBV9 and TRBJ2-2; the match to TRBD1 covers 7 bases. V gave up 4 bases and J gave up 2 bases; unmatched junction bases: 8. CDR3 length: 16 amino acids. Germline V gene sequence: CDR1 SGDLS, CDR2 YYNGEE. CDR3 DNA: TGTGCCAGCAGCCCACCGGACAGGCCCAACACCGGGGAGCTGTTTTTT. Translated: CASSPPDRPNTGELFF.

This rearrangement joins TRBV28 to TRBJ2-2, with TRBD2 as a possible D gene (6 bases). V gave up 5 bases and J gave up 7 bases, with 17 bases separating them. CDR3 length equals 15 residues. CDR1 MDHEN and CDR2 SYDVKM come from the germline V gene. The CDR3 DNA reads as TGTGCCAGCAGTCAATGGGGGGACGCGAGCGGGGAGCTGTTTTTT. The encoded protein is CASSQWGDASGELFF.

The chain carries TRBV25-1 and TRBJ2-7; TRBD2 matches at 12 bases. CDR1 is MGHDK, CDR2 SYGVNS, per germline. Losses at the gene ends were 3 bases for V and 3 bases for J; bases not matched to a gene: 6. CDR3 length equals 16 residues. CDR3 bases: TGTGCCAGCAGTGAGGCACTAGCGGGAGGAAGCTACGAGCAGTACTTC. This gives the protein CASSEALAGGSYEQYF.

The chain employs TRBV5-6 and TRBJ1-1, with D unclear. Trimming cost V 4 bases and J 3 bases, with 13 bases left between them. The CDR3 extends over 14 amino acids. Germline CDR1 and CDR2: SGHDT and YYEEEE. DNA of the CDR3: TGTGCCAGCAGCGCGCTATGGCAGGACACTGAAGCTTTCTTT. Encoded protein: CASSALWQDTEAFF.

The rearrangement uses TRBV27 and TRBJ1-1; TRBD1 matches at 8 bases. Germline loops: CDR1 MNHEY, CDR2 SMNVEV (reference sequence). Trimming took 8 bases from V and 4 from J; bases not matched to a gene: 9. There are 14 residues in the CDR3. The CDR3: CASSSGGWGTEAFF. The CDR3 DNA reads TGTGCCAGCTCTTCAGGGGGCTGGGGCACTGAAGCTTTCTTT.

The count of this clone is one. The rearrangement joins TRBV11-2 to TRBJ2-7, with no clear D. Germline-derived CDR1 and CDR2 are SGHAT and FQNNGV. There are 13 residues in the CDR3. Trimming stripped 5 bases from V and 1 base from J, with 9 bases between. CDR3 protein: CASSEWRSYEQYF. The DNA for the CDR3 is TGTGCCAGCAGCGAGTGGCGGTCCTACGAGCAGTACTTC.

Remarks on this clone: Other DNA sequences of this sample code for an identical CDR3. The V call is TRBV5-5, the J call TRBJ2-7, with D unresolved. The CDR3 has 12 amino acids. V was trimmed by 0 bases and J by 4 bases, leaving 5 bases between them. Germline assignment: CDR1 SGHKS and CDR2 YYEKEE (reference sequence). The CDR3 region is CASSLVGYEQYF. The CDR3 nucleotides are TGTGCCAGCAGCTTGGTCGGGTACGAGCAGTACTTC.

Written as DNA, the CDR3 is TGTGCCAGCAGGCTATATCGGGAGACCGGGGAGCTGTTTTTT. Translating gives CASRLYRETGELFF. The chain uses TRBV27 and TRBJ2-2, with D tentatively TRBD2 (6 bases). Looked up from germline, CDR1 is MNHEY and CDR2 is SMNVEV (reference sequence). This CDR3 has 14 amino acids. The V end was cut by 6 bases, the J end by 5 bases, with 13 bases between.

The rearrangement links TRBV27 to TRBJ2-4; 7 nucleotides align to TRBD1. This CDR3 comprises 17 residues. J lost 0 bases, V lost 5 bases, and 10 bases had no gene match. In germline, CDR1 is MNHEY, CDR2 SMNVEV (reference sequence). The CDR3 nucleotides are TGTGCCAGCAGTCCATACAGGGGCGGTCAAGCCAAAAACATTCAGTACTTC. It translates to CASSPYRGGQAKNIQYF.

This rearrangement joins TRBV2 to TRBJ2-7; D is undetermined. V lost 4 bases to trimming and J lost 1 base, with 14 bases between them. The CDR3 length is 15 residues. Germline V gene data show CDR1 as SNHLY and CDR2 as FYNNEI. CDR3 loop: CASSARLDRSYEQYF. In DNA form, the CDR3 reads TGTGCCAGCAGTGCCAGGTTGGACCGATCCTACGAGCAGTACTTC.

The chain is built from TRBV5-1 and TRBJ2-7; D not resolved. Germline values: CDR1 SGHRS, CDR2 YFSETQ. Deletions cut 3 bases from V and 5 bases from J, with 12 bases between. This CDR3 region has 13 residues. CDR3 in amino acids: CASSSRVGDEQYF. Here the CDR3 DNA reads TGCGCCAGCAGCTCCCGGGTTGGAGACGAGCAGTACTTC.

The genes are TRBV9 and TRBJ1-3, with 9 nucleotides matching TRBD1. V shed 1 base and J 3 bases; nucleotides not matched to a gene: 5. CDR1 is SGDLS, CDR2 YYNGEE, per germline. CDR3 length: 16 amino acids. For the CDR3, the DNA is TGTGCCAGCAGCGTACACAGGGGGCCTGGTGGAAACACCATATATTTT. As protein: CASSVHRGPGGNTIYF.

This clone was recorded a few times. The CDR3 region is CASTEFPSTDTQYF. CDR3 in DNA: TGTGCCAGTACTGAATTTCCTAGCACAGATACGCAGTATTTT. The V gene is TRBV6-5, the J gene TRBJ2-3; D is unresolved. The CDR3 length is 14 residues. The ends were cut back, 9 bases at V and 0 bases at J, with 13 bases in the middle. CDR1 and CDR2 (germline): MNHEY, SVGAGI.

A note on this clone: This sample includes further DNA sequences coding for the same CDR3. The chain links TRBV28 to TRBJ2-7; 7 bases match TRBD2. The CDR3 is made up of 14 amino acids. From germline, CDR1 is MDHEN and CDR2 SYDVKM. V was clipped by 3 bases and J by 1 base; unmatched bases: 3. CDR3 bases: TGTGCCAGCAGTTTCCTAGCGGAGTCCTACGAGCAGTACTTC. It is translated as CASSFLAESYEQYF.

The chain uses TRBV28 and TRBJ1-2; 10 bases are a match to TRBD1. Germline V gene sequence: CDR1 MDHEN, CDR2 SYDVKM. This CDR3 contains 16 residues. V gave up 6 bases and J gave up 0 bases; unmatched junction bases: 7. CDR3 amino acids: CASRYKGTGANYGYTF. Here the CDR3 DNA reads TGTGCCAGCAGATACAAAGGGACAGGGGCTAACTATGGCTACACCTTC.